The T cell receptor beta chain described here comes from a study of blood T cell repertoires in COVID-19 (dated by TCRdb to 2020 to 2021). Notes on the research overall: Collaborator samples came from the United States, Italy and Spain and covered acute and convalescent phases of COVID-19. The material from the prospective study consisted of cDNA or gDNA derived from T cells, B-cell-depleted T cells, or PBMCs. The dataset comprised deeply sampled blood TCRbeta repertoires from subjects exposed to, actively infected with, or recovered from COVID-19. The repertoires were released in a freely available public database intended as a resource for research on the immune response to SARS-CoV-2. The samples were drawn from the first 160 participants of the ongoing ImmuneRACE study and from 1,254 subjects provided by 6 global collaborators. The sample metadata nearly always contained a de-identified subject ID, COVID-19 status, age in years and sex. Where available, HLA class I and class II types were taken from metadata supplied by the sample provider and were not determined by assay-based typing.

The CDR3 covers 13 residues, taking in both the cysteine and the phenylalanine. Only the CDR3 portion is preserved as DNA: 39 bases, with reading frame beginning at the first base. V loses 7 bases at its end and J loses 4 bases; junction bases beyond the gene matches: 6. TCRbeta CDR3 regions were amplified from genomic DNA by means of the immunoSEQ Assay, a bias-controlled multiplex PCR. Per the authors' processing: Nucleated cell counts per sample were estimated from amplification of reference gene primers within the assay. To quantify the absolute abundance of each unique TCRbeta CDR3 rearrangement, sequence reads were collapsed and filtered. Productive Simpson clonality was computed per sample as the square root of Simpson's diversity index over productive rearrangements. TCRdb provides this immuneACCESS table in a form limited to in-frame rearrangements. Some clones are lacking; in checked studies, under half of them reflect an unresolved V gene, and why the rest are absent is not known. V, J and clone size reflect that table, while D and trimming were determined from the DNA. This sample holds 200,000 or so clones; about 85% were observed only once. Of the sample, 8% to 11% falls within the top ten clones.

What the work shows at the level of the full study, not this receptor alone: The quantity of clinical and demographic metadata differed by source and by participant and was supplied without curation.

Details on this clone: Its antigen remains undetermined. Base qualities are not at hand, and no much larger clone is one base apart.

At one collaborating source in Seattle, patients were enrolled during active infection and were followed longitudinally through the course of disease. Collaborating institutions collected whole blood in K2EDTA tubes following their own protocols. For TCRbeta analysis, collaborators shipped samples in one of three forms: frozen whole blood, isolated PBMCs, or DNA extracted from either of those sample types. The chain employs TRBV12-3 or TRBV12-4 and TRBJ1-2; 7 central nucleotides agree with TRBD1. This receptor was obtained from a woman of 80 years or more with COVID-19, enrolled during active disease. The sequenced sample was peripheral blood. The DNA sequence is TGTGCCAGCAAAGGACAGGCAATCTATGGCTACACCTTC. This yields the protein CASKGQAIYGYTF.